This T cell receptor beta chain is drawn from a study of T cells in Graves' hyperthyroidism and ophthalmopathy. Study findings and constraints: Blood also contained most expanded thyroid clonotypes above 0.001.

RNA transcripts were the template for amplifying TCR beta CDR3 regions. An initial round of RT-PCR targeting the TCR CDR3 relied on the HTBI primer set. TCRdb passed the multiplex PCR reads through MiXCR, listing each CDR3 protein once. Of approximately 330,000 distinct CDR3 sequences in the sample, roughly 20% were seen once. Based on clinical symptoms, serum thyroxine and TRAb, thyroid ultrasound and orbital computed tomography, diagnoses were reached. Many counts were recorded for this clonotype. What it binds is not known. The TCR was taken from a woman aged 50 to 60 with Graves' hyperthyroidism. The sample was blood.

The CDR3 DNA sequence: TGTGCCAGCAGCCAAGGACAGGTAAACACTGAAGCTTTCTTT. It specifies CASSQGQVNTEAFF. This sequence joins TRBV3-1 and TRBJ1-1; tentative D call: TRBD1 (6 bases). Germline CDR1 reads LGHDT; CDR2 reads YNNKEL (reference sequence). The CDR3 is made up of 14 amino acids. V was cut by 1 base and J by 2 bases, with 8 bases left in between.